This T cell receptor (beta chain) was sequenced in a study of blood T cell repertoires in COVID-19. Study as a whole: The United States, Italy and Spain were the sources of the acute and convalescent COVID-19 samples. PBMCs, B-cell-depleted T cells, or T cells provided the cDNA or gDNA that made up the material.

Germline values: CDR1 PRHDT, CDR2 FYEKMQ (reference sequence). V was clipped by 4 bases and J by 7 bases, with 22 bases between them. The CDR3 runs 17 residues. Authors' methods: Reference gene primer amplification yielded estimated nucleated cell counts. Assay: immunoSEQ multiplex PCR; the TCRdb copy retains only in-frame clones and omits some. Clone size and V and J calls were adopted from that table, with D and trimming inferred from the DNA. The sample records fewer than 250,000 clones, about 88% being singletons. Sequencing was carried out using peripheral blood. The clonotype was recovered from a woman in her thirties or forties with acute or convalescent COVID-19. V usage is TRBV13 and J usage is TRBJ1-4; D is ambiguous. This chain's CDR3 is CASSSSFRGSRVEKLFF. As DNA, the CDR3 is TGTGCCAGCAGCTCCTCCTTTCGAGGGAGTAGAGTTGAAAAACTGTTTTTT. Combining the CDR3 with reference TRBV13 and TRBJ1-4 gives the whole variable domain AAGVIQSPRHLIKEKRETATLKCYPIPRHDTVYWYQQGPGQDPQFLISFYEKMQSDKGSIPDRFSAQQFSDYHSELNMSSLELGDSALYFCASSSSFRGSRVEKLFFGSGTQLSVL.